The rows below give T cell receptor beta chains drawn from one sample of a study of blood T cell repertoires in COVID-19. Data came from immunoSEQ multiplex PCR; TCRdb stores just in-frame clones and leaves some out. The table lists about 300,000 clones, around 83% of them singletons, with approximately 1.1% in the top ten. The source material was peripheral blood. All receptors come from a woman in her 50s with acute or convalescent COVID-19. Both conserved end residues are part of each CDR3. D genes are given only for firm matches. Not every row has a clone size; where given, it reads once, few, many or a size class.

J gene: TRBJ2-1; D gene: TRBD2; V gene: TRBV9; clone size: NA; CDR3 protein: CASRGTSGRADTSYNEQFF; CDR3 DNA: TGTGCCAGCAGAGGGACTAGCGGGAGGGCCGATACCTCCTACAATGAGCAGTTCTTC
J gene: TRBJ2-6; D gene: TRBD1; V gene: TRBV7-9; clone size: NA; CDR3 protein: CASSPPTGEEAGANVLTF; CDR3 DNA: TGTGCCAGCAGCCCCCCGACAGGGGAAGAGGCTGGGGCCAACGTCCTGACTTTC
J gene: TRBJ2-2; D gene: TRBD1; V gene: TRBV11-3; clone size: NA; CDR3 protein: CASSYGQGTIGELFF; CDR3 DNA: TGTGCCAGCAGCTACGGACAGGGGACGATCGGGGAGCTGTTTTTT
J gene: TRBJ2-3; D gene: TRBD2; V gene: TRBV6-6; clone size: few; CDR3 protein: CASSYLGGGGDTQYF; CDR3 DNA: TGTGCCAGCAGTTACCTCGGGGGGGGAGGAGATACGCAGTATTTT
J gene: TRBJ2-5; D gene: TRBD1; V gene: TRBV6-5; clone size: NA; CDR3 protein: CASSSTGTGVPETQYF; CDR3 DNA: TGTGCCAGCAGTTCAACCGGGACAGGGGTCCCAGAGACCCAGTACTTC
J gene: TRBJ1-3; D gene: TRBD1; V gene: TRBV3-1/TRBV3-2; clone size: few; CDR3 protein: CASSQDGTVTGNTIYF; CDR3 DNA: TGTGCCAGCAGCCAAGACGGGACAGTGACTGGAAACACCATATATTTT
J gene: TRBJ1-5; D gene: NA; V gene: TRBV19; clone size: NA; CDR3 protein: CASRLDTGLLRGNQPQHF; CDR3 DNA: TGTGCCAGTAGGCTGGACACGGGACTACTGAGGGGGAATCAGCCCCAGCATTTT
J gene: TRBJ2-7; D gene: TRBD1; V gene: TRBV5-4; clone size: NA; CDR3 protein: CASSGWDRGTYEQYF; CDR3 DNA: TGTGCCAGCAGCGGGTGGGACAGGGGTACCTACGAGCAGTACTTC
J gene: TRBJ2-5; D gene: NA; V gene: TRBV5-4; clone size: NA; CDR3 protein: CASSLRTGGGETQYF; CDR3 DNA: TGTGCCAGCAGCTTGCGTACGGGGGGCGGGGAGACCCAGTACTTC
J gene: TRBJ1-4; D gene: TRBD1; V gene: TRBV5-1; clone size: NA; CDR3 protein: CASSPDRGGTEKLFF; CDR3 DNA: TGCGCCAGCAGCCCTGACAGGGGTGGGACTGAAAAACTGTTTTTT
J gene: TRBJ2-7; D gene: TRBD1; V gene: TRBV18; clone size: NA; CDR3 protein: CASSLGQGPGGEQYF; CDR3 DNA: TGTGCCAGCTCACTAGGACAGGGTCCAGGAGGCGAGCAGTACTTC
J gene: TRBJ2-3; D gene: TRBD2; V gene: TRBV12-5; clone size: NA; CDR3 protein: CASGFRGGLAGGSTDTQYF; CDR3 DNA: TGTGCTAGTGGTTTCCGAGGTGGACTAGCGGGGGGTAGCACAGATACGCAGTATTTT
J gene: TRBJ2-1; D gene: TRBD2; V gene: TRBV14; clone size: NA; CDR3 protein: CASSLTHSGAEQFF; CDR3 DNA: TGTGCCAGCAGCCTCACCCATAGCGGGGCTGAGCAGTTCTTC
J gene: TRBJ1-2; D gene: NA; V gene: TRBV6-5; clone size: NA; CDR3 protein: CASSYSRVGSGYTF; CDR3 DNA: TGTGCCAGCAGTTACTCGCGGGTAGGGTCTGGCTACACCTTC
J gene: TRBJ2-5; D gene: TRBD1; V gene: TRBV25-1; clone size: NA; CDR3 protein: CASSTPGGAGETQYF; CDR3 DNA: TGTGCCAGCAGTACTCCAGGGGGCGCGGGAGAGACCCAGTACTTC
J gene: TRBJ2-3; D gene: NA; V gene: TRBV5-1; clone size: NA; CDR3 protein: CASSSRVVGTDTQYF; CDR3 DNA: TGCGCCAGCAGCTCCAGGGTCGTGGGCACAGATACGCAGTATTTT
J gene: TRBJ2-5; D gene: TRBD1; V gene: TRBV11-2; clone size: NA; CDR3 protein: CASSLDGQGALGTQYF; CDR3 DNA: TGTGCCAGCAGCTTAGACGGACAGGGGGCGTTAGGGACCCAGTACTTC
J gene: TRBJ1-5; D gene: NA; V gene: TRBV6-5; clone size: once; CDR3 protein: CASSQQGGNQPQHF; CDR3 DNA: TGTGCCAGCAGTCAACAGGGAGGCAATCAGCCCCAGCATTTT
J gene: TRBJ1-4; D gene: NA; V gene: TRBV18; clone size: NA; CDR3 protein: CASCAGNNEKLFF; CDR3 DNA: TGTGCCAGCTGTGCAGGGAATAATGAAAAACTGTTTTTT
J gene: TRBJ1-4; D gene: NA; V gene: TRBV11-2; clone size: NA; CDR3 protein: CASSLDMGNNEKLFF; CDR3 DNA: TGTGCCAGCAGCTTAGATATGGGCAATAATGAAAAACTGTTTTTT
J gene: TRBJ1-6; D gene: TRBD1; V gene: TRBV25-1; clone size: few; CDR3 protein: CASSEHTTGANSPLHF; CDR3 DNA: TGTGCCAGCAGTGAACACACGACAGGGGCTAATTCACCCCTCCACTTT
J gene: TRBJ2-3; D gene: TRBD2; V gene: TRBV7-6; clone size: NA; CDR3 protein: CASTAGLAGGIDTQYF; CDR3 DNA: TGTGCCAGCACCGCCGGACTAGCGGGAGGCATAGATACGCAGTATTTT
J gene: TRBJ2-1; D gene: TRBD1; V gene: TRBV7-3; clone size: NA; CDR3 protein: CASSSTGGANRNNNEQFF; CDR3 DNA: TGTGCCAGCAGCTCGACAGGGGGCGCAAATAGAAACAACAATGAGCAGTTCTTC
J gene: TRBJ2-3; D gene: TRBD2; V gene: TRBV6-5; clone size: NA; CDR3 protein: CASSYRVAGATDTQYF; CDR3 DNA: TGTGCCAGCAGTTATCGAGTAGCGGGAGCCACAGATACGCAGTATTTT
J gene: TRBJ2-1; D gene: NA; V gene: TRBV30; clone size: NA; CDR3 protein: CAWSVDFYEQFF; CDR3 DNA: TGTGCCTGGAGTGTCGACTTTTATGAGCAGTTCTTC
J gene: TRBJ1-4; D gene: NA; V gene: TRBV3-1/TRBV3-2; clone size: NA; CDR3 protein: CASSQDISGTGDVKLFF; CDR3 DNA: TGTGCCAGCAGCCAAGATATTTCAGGGACTGGTGATGTAAAACTGTTTTTT
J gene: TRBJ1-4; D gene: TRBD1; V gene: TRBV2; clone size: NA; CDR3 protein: CASSIGRDSYEKLFF; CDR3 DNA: TGTGCCAGCAGTATAGGGCGGGACAGCTATGAAAAACTGTTTTTT
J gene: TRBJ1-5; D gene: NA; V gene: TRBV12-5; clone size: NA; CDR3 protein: CASGGGDYSNQPQHF; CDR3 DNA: TGTGCTAGTGGTGGGGGGGATTATAGCAATCAGCCCCAGCATTTT
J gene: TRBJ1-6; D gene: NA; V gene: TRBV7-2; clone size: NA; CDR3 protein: CASSLVGGTSNSPLHF; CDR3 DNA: TGTGCCAGCAGCTTAGTAGGTGGGACAAGCAATTCACCCCTCCACTTT
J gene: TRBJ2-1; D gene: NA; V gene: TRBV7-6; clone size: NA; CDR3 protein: CASSLGRGAYNEQFF; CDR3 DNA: TGTGCCAGCAGCTTGGGCAGGGGAGCCTACAATGAGCAGTTCTTC
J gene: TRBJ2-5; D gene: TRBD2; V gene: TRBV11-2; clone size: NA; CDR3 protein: CASSLGGGGTRQETQYF; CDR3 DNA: TGTGCCAGCAGCTTAGGGGGGGGAGGGACTAGGCAAGAGACCCAGTACTTC
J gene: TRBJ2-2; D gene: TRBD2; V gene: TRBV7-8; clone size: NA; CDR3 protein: CAMGRERTGELFF; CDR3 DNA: TGTGCCATGGGGCGGGAGCGCACCGGGGAGCTGTTTTTT
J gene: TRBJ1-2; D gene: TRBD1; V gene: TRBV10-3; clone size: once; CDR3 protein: CAIKGSGTAGYGYTF; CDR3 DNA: TGTGCCATCAAAGGGTCAGGGACAGCAGGATATGGCTACACCTTC
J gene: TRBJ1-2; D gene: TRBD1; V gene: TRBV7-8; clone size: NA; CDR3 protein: CASSVGGAYGYTF; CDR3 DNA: TGTGCCAGCAGCGTAGGGGGCGCGTATGGCTACACCTTC
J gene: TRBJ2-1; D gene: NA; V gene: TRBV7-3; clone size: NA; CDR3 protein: CASSPDGSPRDEQFF; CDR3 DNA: TGTGCCAGCAGCCCTGACGGTTCTCCGAGGGATGAGCAGTTCTTC
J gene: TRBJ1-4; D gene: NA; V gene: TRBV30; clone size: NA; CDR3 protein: CAWSVLSGVTNEKLFF; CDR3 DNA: TGTGCCTGGAGTGTACTCAGCGGGGTTACTAATGAAAAACTGTTTTTT
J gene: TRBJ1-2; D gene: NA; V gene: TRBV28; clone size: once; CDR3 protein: CASSLQGRLYGYTF; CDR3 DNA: TGTGCCAGCAGTTTACAGGGGCGCCTCTATGGCTACACCTTC
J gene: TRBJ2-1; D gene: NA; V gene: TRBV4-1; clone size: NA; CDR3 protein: CASSQEPGVYEQFF; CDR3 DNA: TGCGCCAGCAGCCAAGAACCCGGGGTCTATGAGCAGTTCTTC
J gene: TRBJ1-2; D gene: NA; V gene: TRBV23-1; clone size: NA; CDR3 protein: CASSPGKRLRDGYTF; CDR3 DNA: TGCGCCAGCAGTCCAGGGAAGAGACTTCGGGATGGCTACACCTTC
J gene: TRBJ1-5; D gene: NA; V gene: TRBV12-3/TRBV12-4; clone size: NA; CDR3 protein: CASSSSFNQPQHF; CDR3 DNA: TGTGCCAGCAGTTCAAGCTTCAATCAGCCCCAGCATTTT
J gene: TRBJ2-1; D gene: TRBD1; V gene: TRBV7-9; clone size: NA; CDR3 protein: CASSTPGTVHNEQFF; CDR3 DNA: TGTGCCAGCAGCACCCCCGGGACAGTGCACAATGAGCAGTTCTTC
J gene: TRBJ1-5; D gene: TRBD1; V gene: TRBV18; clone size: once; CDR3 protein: CASSPSEQGVLYQPQHF; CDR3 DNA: TGTGCCAGCTCACCGTCGGAACAGGGGGTACTATATCAGCCCCAGCATTTT
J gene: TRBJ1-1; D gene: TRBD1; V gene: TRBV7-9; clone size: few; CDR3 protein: CASSSQGHGEAFF; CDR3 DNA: TGTGCCAGCAGCTCACAGGGGCATGGTGAAGCTTTCTTT
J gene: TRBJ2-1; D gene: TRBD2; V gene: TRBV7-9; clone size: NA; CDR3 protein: CASSSGLAIYNEQFF; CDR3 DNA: TGTGCCAGCAGCTCGGGACTAGCGATATACAATGAGCAGTTCTTC
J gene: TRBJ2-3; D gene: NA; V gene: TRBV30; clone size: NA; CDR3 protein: CAGDRFTDTQYF; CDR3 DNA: TGTGCCGGTGACAGGTTCACAGATACGCAGTATTTT
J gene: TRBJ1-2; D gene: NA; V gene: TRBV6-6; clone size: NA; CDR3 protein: CASSQADGTFHRGGYTF; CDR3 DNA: TGTGCCAGCAGTCAGGCCGATGGGACATTCCACCGCGGGGGCTACACCTTC
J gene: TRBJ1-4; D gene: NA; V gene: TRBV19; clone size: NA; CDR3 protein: CACRRATNEKLFF; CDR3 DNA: TGTGCCTGCCGGAGGGCAACTAATGAAAAACTGTTTTTT
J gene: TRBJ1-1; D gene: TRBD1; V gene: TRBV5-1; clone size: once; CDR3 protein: CASRYQGGNTEAFF; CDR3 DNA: TGCGCCAGCAGGTATCAGGGGGGGAACACTGAAGCTTTCTTT
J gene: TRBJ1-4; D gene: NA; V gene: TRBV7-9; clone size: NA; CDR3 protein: CASSLVFEKLFF; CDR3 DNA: TGTGCCAGCAGCTTAGTCTTCGAAAAACTGTTTTTT